These 8 T cell receptor beta chains were all obtained from the same sample, sequenced in a study of control samples from healthy donors and cancer patients. TCRdb's table, derived via immunoSEQ multiplex PCR, lists solely in-frame clones and lacks some. The sample records about 94,000 clones, 90% being singletons. What was sequenced was blood. The receptors were sampled from a woman aged 18-35 years in good health.

The genes are TRBV27 and TRBJ2-2; no clear D. In germline, CDR1 is MNHEY, CDR2 SMNVEV (reference sequence). The CDR3 length is 14 residues. Trimming pared 6 bases from V and 5 bases from J, leaving 13 bases between. The CDR3 protein is CASSYVWLTGELFF. CDR3 nucleotide sequence: TGTGCCAGCAGCTACGTTTGGTTAACCGGGGAGCTGTTTTTT.

The chain couples TRBV7-9 to TRBJ2-7; 8 bases are shared with TRBD1. CDR1 and CDR2 (germline): SEHNR, FQNEAQ (reference sequence). This CDR3 has 14 amino acids. The V segment lost 0 bases and the J segment 3 bases; nucleotides outside the gene matches: 1. The CDR3 DNA reads as TGTGCCAGCAGCTTAGCCACAGGGGGCTACGAGCAGTACTTC. Its translation is CASSLATGGYEQYF.

The chain employs TRBV7-2 and TRBJ2-1, with D possibly being TRBD1 or TRBD2 (6 bases each). This CDR3 is 12 amino acids long. Deletions cut 5 bases from V and 10 bases from J, with 12 bases between. Germline CDR1 reads SGHTA; CDR2 reads FQGNSA. The CDR3 bases are TGTGCCAGCAGCCTCTCCGGGGGCGAGCAGTTCTTC. This codes for CASSLSGGEQFF.

The chain employs TRBV29-1 and TRBJ1-1, with TRBD1 identical over 7 bases. Per the germline V gene, CDR1 is SQVTM and CDR2 is ANQGSEA. This CDR3 has 13 amino acids. Losses at the gene ends were 5 bases for V and 0 bases for J; bases not matched to a gene: 3. CDR3 amino acids: CSVQGQVNTEAFF. The CDR3, as DNA: TGCAGCGTTCAAGGACAGGTGAACACTGAAGCTTTCTTT.

This clone has just one count. This sequence joins TRBV18 and TRBJ1-4, with TRBD1 identical over 8 bases. The ends lost 3 bases at V and 7 bases at J; junction bases unmatched: 7. Per germline, CDR1 KGHSH and CDR2 LQKENI. There are 15 residues in the CDR3. The CDR3 protein is CASSPAGTGAEKLFF. The CDR3 nucleotides read TGTGCCAGCTCACCGGCCGGGACAGGCGCTGAAAAACTGTTTTTT.

V usage is TRBV27 and J usage is TRBJ1-1; TRBD1 is a possible D gene (5 bases). V lost 5 bases and J 1 base, leaving 8 bases between the germline ends. CDR1 MNHEY and CDR2 SMNVEV come from the germline V gene (reference sequence). The CDR3 runs 13 residues. Written as DNA, the CDR3 is TGTGCCAGCAGTATGGGACCGAACACTGAAGCTTTCTTT. Translated, it gives CASSMGPNTEAFF.

The chain is built from TRBV27 and TRBJ2-3; D remains ambiguous. V was shortened by 3 bases and J by 6 bases, with 10 bases between the two germline ends. The CDR3 sequence is 13 residues long. CDR1 and CDR2 from the germline V gene are MNHEY and SMNVEV (reference sequence). DNA for the CDR3: TGTGCCAGCAGTTTGAGAAGATACGATACGCAGTATTTT. This gives the protein CASSLRRYDTQYF.

This clone occurred once. Relative to the germline gene, one junction end is altered; a read error may explain this. CDR3 in amino acids: CASSLDGLISDEQYF. DNA for the CDR3: TGTGCCAGCAGCTTGGATGGGCTGATCTCCGACGAGCAGTACTTC. V usage is TRBV5-4 and J usage is TRBJ2-7; D call uncertain. Germline V gene sequence: CDR1 SGHNT, CDR2 YYREEE (reference sequence). This CDR3 is 15 amino acids long.